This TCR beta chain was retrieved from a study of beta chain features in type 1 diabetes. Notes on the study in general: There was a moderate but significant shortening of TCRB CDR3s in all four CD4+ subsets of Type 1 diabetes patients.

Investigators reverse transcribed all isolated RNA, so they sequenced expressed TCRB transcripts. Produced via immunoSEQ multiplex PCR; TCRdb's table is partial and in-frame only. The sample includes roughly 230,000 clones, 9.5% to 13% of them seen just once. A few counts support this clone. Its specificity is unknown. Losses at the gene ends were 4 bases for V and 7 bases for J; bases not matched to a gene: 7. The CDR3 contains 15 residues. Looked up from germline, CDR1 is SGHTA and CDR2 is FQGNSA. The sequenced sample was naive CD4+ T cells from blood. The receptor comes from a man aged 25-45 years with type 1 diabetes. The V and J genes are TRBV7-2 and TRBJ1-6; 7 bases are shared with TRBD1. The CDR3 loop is CASSSTGDRNSPLHF. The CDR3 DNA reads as TGTGCCAGCAGCTCAACAGGGGACCGGAATTCACCCCTCCACTTT.